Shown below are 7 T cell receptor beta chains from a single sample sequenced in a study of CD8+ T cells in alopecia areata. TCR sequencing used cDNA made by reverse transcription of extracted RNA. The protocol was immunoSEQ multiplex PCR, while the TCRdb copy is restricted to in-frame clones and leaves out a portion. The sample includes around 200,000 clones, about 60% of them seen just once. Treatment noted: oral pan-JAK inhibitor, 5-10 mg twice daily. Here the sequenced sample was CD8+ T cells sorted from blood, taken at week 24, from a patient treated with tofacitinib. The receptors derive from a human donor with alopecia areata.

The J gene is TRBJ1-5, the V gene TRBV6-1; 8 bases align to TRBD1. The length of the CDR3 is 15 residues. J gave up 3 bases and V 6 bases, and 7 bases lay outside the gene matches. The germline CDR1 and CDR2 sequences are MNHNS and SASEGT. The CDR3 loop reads CASSVSQGDNQPQHF. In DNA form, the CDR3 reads TGTGCCAGCAGCGTATCACAGGGGGACAATCAGCCCCAGCATTTT.

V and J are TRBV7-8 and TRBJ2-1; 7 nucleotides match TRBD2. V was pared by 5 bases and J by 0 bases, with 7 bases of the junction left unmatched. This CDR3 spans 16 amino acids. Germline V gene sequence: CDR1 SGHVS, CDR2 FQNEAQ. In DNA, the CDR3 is TGTGCCAGCAGCCCTAACGGGGGGAGCTCCTACAATGAGCAGTTCTTC. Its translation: CASSPNGGSSYNEQFF.

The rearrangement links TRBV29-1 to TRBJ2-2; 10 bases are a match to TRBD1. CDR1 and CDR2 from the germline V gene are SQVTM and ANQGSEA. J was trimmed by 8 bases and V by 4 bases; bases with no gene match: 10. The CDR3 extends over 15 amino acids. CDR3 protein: CSVGLGTGVTGELFF. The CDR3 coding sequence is TGCAGCGTTGGACTTGGGACAGGGGTAACAGGGGAGCTGTTTTTT.

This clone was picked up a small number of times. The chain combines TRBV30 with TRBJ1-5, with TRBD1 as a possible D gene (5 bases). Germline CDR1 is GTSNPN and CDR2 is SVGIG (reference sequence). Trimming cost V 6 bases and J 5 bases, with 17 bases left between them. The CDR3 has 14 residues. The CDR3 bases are TGTGCCTGCCACTCTCCGGGGCCGGATCAGCCCCAGCATTTT. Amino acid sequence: CACHSPGPDQPQHF.

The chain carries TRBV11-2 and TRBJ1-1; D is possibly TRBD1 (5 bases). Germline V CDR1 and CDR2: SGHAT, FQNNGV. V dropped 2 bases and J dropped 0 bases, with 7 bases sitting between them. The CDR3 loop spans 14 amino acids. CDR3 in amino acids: CASSLNRLNTEAFF. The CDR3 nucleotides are TGTGCCAGCAGCTTAAACAGGTTGAACACTGAAGCTTTCTTT. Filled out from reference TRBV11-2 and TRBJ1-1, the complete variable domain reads EAGVAQSPRYKIIEKRQSVAFWCNPISGHATLYWYQQILGQGPKLLIQFQNNGVVDDSQLPKDRFSAERLKGVDSTLKIQPAKLEDSAVYLCASSLNRLNTEAFFGQGTRLTVV.

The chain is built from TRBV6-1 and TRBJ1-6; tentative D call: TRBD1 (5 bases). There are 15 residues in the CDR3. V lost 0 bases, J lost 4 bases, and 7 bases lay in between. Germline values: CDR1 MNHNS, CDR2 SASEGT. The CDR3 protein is CASSEARQYNSPLHF. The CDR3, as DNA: TGTGCCAGCAGTGAAGCGCGACAGTATAATTCACCCCTCCACTTT.

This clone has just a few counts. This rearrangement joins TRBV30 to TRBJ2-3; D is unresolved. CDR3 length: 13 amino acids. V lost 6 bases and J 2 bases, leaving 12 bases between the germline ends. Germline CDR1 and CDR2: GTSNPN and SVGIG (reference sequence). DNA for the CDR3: TGTGCCTGCCTCTTAGGTTACACAGATACGCAGTATTTT. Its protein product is CACLLGYTDTQYF.